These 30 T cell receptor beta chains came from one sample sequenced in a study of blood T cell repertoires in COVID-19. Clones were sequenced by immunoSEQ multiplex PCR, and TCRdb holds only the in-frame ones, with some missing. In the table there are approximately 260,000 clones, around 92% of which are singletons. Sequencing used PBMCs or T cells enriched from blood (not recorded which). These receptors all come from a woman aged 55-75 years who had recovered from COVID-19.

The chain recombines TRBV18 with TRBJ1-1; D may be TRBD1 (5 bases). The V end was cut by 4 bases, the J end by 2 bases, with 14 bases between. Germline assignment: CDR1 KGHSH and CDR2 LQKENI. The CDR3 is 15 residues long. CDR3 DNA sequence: TGTGCCAGCTCACGCGGCCGGCAGGGTAACACTGAAGCTTTCTTT. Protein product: CASSRGRQGNTEAFF. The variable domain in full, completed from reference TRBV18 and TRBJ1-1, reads NAGVMQNPRHLVRRRGQEARLRCSPMKGHSHVYWYRQLPEEGLKFMVYLQKENIIDESGMPKERFSAEFPKEGPSILRIQQVVRGDSAAYFCASSRGRQGNTEAFFGQGTRLTVV.

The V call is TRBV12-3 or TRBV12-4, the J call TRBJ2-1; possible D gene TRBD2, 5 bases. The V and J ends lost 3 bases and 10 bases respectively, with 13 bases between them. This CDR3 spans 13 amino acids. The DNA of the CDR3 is TGTGCCAGCAGTTTGGGAGACCGATTCGAGCAGTTCTTC. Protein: CASSLGDRFEQFF.

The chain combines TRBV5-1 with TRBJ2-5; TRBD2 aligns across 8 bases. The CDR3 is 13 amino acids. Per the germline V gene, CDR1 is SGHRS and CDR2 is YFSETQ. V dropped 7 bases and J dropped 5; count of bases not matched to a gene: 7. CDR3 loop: CASSRQRGETQYF. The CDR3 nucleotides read TGCGCCAGCTCGCGTCAGCGGGGGGAGACCCAGTACTTC. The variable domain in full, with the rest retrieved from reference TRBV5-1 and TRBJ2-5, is KAGVTQTPRYLIKTRGQQVTLSCSPISGHRSVSWYQQTPGQGLQFLFEYFSETQRNKGNFPGRFSGRQFSNSRSEMNVSTLELGDSALYLCASSRQRGETQYFGPGTRLLVL.

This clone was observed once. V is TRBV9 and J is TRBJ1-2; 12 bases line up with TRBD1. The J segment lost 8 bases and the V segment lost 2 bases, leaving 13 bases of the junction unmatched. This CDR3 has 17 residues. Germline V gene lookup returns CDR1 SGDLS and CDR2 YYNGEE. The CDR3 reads CASSVSGTGGPRGGYTF. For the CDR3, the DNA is TGTGCCAGCAGCGTCTCCGGGACAGGGGGCCCTCGGGGCGGCTACACCTTC.

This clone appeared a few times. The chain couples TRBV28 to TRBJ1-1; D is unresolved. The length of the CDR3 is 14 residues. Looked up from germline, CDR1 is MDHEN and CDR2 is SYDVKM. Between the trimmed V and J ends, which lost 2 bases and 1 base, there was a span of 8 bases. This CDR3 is CASSLTDPNTEAFF. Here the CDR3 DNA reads TGTGCCAGCAGTTTAACAGACCCGAACACTGAAGCTTTCTTT. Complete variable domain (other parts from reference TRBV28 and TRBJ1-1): DVKVTQSSRYLVKRTGEKVFLECVQDMDHENMFWYRQDPGLGLRLIYFSYDVKMKEKGDIPEGYSVSREKKERFSLILESASTNQTSMYLCASSLTDPNTEAFFGQGTRLTVV.

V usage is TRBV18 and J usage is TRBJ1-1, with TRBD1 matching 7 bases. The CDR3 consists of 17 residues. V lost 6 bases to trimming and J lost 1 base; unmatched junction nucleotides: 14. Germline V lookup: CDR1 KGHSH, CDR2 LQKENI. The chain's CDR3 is CASSRRQGLGWNTEAFF. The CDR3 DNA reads TGTGCCAGCTCCCGAAGACAGGGATTGGGGTGGAACACTGAAGCTTTCTTT.

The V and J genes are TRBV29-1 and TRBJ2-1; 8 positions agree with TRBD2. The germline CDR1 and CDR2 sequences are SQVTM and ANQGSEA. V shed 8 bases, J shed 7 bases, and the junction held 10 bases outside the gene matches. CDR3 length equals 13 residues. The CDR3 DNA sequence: TGCAGCACCAGGGCGGGAGGCTCTAATGAGCAGTTCTTC. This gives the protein CSTRAGGSNEQFF.

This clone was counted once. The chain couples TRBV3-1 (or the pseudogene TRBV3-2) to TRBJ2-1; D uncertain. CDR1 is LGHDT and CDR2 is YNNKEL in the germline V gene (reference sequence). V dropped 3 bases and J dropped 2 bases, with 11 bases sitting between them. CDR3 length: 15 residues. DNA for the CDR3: TGTGCCAGCAGCCAGAACGGGTTAGCCTACAATGAGCAGTTCTTC. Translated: CASSQNGLAYNEQFF.

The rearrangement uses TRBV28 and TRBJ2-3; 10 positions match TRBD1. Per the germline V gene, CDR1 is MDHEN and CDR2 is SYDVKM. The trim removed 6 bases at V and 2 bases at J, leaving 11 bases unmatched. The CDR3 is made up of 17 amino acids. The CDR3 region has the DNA TGTGCCAGCAGCGAAACTCCGGGACAGGGGCCCACAGATACGCAGTATTTT. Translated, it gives CASSETPGQGPTDTQYF.

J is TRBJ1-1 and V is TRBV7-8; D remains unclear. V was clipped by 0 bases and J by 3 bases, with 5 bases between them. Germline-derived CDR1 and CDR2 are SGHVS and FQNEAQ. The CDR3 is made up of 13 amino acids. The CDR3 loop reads CASSLAQDTEAFF. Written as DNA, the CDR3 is TGTGCCAGCAGCTTAGCGCAGGACACTGAAGCTTTCTTT.

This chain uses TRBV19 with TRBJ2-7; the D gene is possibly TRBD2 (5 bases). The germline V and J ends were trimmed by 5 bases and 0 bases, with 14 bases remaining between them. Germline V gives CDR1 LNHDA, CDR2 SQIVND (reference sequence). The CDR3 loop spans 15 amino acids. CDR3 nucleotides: TGTGCCAGTAGTCGGGGTTCCCTTAGCTCCTACGAGCAGTACTTC. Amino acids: CASSRGSLSSYEQYF.

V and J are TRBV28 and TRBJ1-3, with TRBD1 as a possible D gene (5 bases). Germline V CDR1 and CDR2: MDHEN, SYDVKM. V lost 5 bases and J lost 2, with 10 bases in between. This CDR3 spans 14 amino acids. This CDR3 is CASSLTEAGNTIYF. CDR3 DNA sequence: TGTGCCAGCAGTCTGACAGAGGCTGGAAACACCATATATTTT.

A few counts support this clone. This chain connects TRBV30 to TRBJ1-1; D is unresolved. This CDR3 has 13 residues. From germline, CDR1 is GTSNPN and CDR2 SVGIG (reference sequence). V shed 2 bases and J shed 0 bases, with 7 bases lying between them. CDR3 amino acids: CAWSLEMNTEAFF. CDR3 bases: TGTGCCTGGAGTCTGGAGATGAACACTGAAGCTTTCTTT.

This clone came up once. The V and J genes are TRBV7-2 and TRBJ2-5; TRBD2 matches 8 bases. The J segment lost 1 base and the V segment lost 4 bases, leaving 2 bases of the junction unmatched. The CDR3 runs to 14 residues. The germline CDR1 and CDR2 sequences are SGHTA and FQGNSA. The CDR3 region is CASSYLAGQETQYF. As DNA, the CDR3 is TGTGCCAGCAGCTACCTAGCGGGCCAAGAGACCCAGTACTTC.

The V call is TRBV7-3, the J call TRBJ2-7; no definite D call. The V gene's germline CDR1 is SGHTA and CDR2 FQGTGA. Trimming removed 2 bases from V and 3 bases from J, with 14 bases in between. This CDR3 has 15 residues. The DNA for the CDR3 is TGTGCCAGCAGCTTATACCACTTCTTCAACTACGAGCAGTACTTC. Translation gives CASSLYHFFNYEQYF.

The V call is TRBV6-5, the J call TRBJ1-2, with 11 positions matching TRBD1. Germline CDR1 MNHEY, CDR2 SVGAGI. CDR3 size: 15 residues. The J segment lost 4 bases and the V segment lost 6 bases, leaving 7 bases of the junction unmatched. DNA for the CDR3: TGTGCCAGCAGCCGAGGGGGACAGGGGGGCTATGGCTACACCTTC. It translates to CASSRGGQGGYGYTF.

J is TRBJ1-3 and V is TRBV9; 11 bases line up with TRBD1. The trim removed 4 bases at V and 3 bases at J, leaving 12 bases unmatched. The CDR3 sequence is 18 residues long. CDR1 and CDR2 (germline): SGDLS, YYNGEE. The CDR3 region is CASSTSTGDRGIGNTIYF. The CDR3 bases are TGTGCCAGCAGCACCTCAACCGGGGACAGGGGGATTGGAAACACCATATATTTT.

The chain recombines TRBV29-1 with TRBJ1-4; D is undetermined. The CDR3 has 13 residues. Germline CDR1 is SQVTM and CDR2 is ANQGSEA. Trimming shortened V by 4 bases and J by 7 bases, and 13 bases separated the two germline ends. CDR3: CSVVEVAGEKLFF. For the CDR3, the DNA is TGCAGCGTTGTGGAAGTCGCGGGTGAAAAACTGTTTTTT. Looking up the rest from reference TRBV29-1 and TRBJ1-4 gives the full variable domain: SAVISQKPSRDICQRGTSLTIQCQVDSQVTMMFWYRQQPGQSLTLIATANQGSEATYESGFVIDKFPISRPNLTFSTLTVSNMSPEDSSIYLCSVVEVAGEKLFFGSGTQLSVL.

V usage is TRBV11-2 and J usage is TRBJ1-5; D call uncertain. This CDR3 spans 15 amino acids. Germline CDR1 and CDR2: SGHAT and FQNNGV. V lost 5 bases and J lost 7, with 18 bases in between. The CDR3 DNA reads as TGTGCCAGCAGCCAACCCCTCCGACAAGGACAGCCCCAGCATTTT. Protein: CASSQPLRQGQPQHF.

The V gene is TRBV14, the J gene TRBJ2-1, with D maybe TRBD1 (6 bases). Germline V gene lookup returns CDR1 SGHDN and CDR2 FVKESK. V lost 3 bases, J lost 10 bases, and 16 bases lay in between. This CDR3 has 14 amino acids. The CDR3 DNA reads TGTGCCAGCAGCCAGTCCCTTGACAGGAGGGAGCAGTTCTTC. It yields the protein CASSQSLDRREQFF. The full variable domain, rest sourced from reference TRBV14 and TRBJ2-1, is EAGVTQFPSHSVIEKGQTVTLRCDPISGHDNLYWYRRVMGKEIKFLLHFVKESKQDESGMPNNRFLAERTGGTYSTLKVQPAELEDSGVYFCASSQSLDRREQFFGPGTRLTVL.

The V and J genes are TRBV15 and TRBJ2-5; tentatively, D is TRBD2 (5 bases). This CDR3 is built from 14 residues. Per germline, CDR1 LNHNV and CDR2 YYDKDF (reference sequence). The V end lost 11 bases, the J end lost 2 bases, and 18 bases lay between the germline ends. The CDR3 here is CASSPQSLQETQYF. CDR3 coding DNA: TGTGCCTCTAGCCCTCAGAGCCTACAAGAGACCCAGTACTTC.

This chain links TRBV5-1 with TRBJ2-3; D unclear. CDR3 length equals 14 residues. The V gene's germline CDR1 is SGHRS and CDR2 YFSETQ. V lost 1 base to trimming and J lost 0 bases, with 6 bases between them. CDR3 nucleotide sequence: TGCGCCAGCAGCTTGATCCCTAGCACAGATACGCAGTATTTT. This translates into CASSLIPSTDTQYF.

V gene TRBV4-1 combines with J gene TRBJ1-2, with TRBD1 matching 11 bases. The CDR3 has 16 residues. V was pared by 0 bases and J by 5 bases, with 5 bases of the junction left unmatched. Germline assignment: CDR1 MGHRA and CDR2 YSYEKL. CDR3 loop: CASSQDQDRGRYGYTF. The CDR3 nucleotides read TGCGCCAGCAGCCAAGATCAGGACAGGGGGCGTTATGGCTACACCTTC.

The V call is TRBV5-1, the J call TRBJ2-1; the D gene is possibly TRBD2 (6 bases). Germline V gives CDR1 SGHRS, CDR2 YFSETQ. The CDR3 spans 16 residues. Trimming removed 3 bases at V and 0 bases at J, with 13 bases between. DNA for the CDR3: TGCGCCAGCAGCTCTCTCGTCGGGGGCTCCTACAATGAGCAGTTCTTC. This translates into CASSSLVGGSYNEQFF.

The CDR3 DNA is TGTGCCATCAGTGAGGTTCCAGCGGAGACCCAGTACTTC. Protein product: CAISEVPAETQYF. The chain is built from TRBV10-3 and TRBJ2-5; D unclear. The length of the CDR3 is 13 residues. Germline V gene data show CDR1 as ENHRY and CDR2 as SYGVKD. Trimming cost V 2 bases and J 5 bases, with 9 bases left between them.

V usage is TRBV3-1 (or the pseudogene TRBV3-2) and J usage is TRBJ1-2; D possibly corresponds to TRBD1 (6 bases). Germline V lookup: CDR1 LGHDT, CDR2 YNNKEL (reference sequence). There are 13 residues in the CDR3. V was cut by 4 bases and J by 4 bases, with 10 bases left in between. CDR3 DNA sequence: TGTGCCAGCAGCCGTCAGGGGACCTATGGCTACACCTTC. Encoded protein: CASSRQGTYGYTF.

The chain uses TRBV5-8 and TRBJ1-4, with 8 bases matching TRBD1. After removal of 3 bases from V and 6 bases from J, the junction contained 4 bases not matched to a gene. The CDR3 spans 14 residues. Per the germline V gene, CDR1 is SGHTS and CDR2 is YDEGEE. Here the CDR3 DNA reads TGTGCCAGCAGCTCAGGGGGCGTATATGAAAAACTGTTTTTT. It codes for CASSSGGVYEKLFF.

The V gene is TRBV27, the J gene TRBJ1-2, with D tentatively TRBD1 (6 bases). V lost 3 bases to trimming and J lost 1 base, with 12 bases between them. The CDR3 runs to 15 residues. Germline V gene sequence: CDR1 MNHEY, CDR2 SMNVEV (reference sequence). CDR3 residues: CASSFGGQSNYGYTF. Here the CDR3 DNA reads TGTGCCAGCAGTTTTGGGGGACAAAGTAACTATGGCTACACCTTC.

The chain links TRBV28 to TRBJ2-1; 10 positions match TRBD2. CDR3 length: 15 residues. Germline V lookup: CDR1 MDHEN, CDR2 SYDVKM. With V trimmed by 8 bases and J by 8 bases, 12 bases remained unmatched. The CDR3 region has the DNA TGTGCCAGCTTACTAAGCGGGGGGGCCTTCTATGAGCAGTTCTTC. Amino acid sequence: CASLLSGGAFYEQFF.

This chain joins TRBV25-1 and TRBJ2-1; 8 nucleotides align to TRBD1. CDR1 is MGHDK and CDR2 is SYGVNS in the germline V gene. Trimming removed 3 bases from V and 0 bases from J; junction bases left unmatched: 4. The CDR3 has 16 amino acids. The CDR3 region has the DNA TGTGCCAGCAGTGACTCAGGGGGCCGCTCCTACAATGAGCAGTTCTTC. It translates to CASSDSGGRSYNEQFF.